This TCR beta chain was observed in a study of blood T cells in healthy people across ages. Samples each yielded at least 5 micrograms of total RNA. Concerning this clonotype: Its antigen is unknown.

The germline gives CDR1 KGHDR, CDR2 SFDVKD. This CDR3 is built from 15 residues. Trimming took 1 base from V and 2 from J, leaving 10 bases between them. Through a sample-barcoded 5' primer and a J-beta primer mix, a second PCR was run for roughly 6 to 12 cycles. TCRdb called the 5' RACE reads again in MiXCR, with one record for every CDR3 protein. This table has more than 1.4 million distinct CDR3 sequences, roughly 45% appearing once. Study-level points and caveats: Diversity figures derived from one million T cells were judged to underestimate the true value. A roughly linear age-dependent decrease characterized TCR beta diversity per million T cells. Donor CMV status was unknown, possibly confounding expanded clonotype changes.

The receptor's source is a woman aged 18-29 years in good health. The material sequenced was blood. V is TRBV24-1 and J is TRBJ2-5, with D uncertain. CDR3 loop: CATSDLGGGQETQYF. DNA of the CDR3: TGTGCCACCAGTGATTTAGGCGGTGGACAAGAGACCCAGTACTTC.